What follows are 10 T cell receptor beta chains derived from one specimen sequenced in a study of blood T cell repertoires in COVID-19. Method: immunoSEQ multiplex PCR; TCRdb's copy keeps in-frame clones and lacks some. This table has roughly 300,000 clones, 85% appearing once. The sequenced sample consisted of PBMCs or T cells enriched from blood (not recorded which). These receptor sequences come from a woman between 50 and 59 years old who had recovered from COVID-19.

The rearrangement uses TRBV19 and TRBJ2-3; 8 bases line up with TRBD2. This CDR3 has 17 amino acids. Germline V gene lookup returns CDR1 LNHDA and CDR2 SQIVND (reference sequence). The trim removed 5 bases at V and 1 base at J, leaving 11 bases unmatched. This chain's CDR3 is CASSPPGGPKGTDTQYF. DNA of the CDR3: TGTGCCAGTAGTCCCCCGGGGGGGCCGAAAGGCACAGATACGCAGTATTTT. The variable domain in full, with the rest retrieved from reference TRBV19 and TRBJ2-3, is DGGITQSPKYLFRKEGQNVTLSCEQNLNHDAMYWYRQDPGQGLRLIYYSQIVNDFQKGDIAEGYSVSREKKESFPLTVTSAQKNPTAFYLCASSPPGGPKGTDTQYFGPGTRLTVL.

The CDR3 nucleotides read TGTGCCAGCAGCCAAGAAATGCCGGGGACCTACGAGCAGTACTTC. Residues: CASSQEMPGTYEQYF. The chain uses TRBV4-2 and TRBJ2-7, with a tentative D call TRBD2 (5 bases). Per the germline V gene, CDR1 is LGHNA and CDR2 is YNFKEQ. Trimming stripped 0 bases from V and 2 bases from J, with 11 bases between. The CDR3 consists of 15 residues.

This clone was seen just once. The chain uses TRBV10-2 and TRBJ1-6, with 7 bases lining up with TRBD1. With V trimmed by 6 bases and J by 5 bases, 10 bases remained unmatched. The germline V gene encodes CDR1 WSHSY and CDR2 SAAADI. This CDR3 is built from 16 residues. The CDR3 region is CASRVGQTSDNSPLHF. The CDR3 DNA sequence: TGCGCCAGCAGGGTGGGACAGACGTCCGATAATTCACCCCTCCACTTT.

CDR3 residues: CASSFTSAPLGNTQYF. The CDR3 DNA reads TGTGCCAGCAGCTTCACTAGCGCCCCCCTAGGGAATACGCAGTATTTT. The V call is TRBV7-2, the J call TRBJ2-3, with 7 nucleotides matching TRBD2. Per germline, CDR1 SGHTA and CDR2 FQGNSA. The CDR3 covers 16 residues. Trimming removed 3 bases from V and 7 bases from J; junction bases left unmatched: 13.

The chain uses TRBV14 and TRBJ1-1; no clear D. The CDR3 sequence is 16 residues long. V was trimmed by 1 base and J by 1 base, leaving 13 bases between them. The germline V gene has CDR1 SGHDN and CDR2 FVKESK. CDR3 nucleotide sequence: TGTGCCAGCAGCCAAGTTTTCACAAGACAGAACACTGAAGCTTTCTTT. It translates to CASSQVFTRQNTEAFF.

This clone was picked up one time. The chain employs TRBV2 and TRBJ2-1; 9 positions agree with TRBD2. The J segment lost 8 bases and the V segment lost 7 bases, leaving 12 bases of the junction unmatched. This CDR3 is built from 15 residues. Germline CDR1 SNHLY, CDR2 FYNNEI. CDR3 coding DNA: TGTGCCAGCATCTCGGGCGGGAGGGCCAGTGATGAGCAGTTCTTC. Translated, it gives CASISGGRASDEQFF.

This sequence joins TRBV5-1 and TRBJ2-5; D is unclear. This CDR3 has 15 residues. The V end was cut by 7 bases, the J end by 1 base, with 17 bases between. The germline gives CDR1 SGHRS, CDR2 YFSETQ. The CDR3 spells CASGNTRGVQETQYF. CDR3 nucleotides: TGCGCCAGCGGTAATACCCGAGGAGTCCAAGAGACCCAGTACTTC.

This chain uses TRBV28 with TRBJ1-5; 8 nucleotides match TRBD1. The CDR3 runs to 15 residues. Germline V gene lookup returns CDR1 MDHEN and CDR2 SYDVKM. V gave up 5 bases and J gave up 3 bases; unmatched junction bases: 6. For the CDR3, the DNA is TGTGCCAGCAGTCCCCCGGGACAGGCCAATCAGCCCCAGCATTTT. This encodes CASSPPGQANQPQHF. Drawing the rest from reference TRBV28 and TRBJ1-5, the complete variable domain is DVKVTQSSRYLVKRTGEKVFLECVQDMDHENMFWYRQDPGLGLRLIYFSYDVKMKEKGDIPEGYSVSREKKERFSLILESASTNQTSMYLCASSPPGQANQPQHFGDGTRLSIL.

The chain couples TRBV5-6 to TRBJ1-6; no reliable D call. CDR3 size: 14 residues. Germline CDR1 is SGHDT and CDR2 is YYEEEE. Trimming shortened V by 5 bases and J by 10 bases, and 16 bases separated the two germline ends. In DNA form, the CDR3 reads TGTGCCAGCAGTCTCCTGAGTAGAGGGTCACCCCTCCACTTT. Amino acid sequence: CASSLLSRGSPLHF.

The gene calls are TRBV6-5 and TRBJ2-7; the D gene is possibly TRBD1 (6 bases). CDR3 size: 15 residues. Trimming took 2 bases from V and 2 from J, leaving 13 bases between them. CDR1 is MNHEY and CDR2 is SVGAGI in the germline V gene. The DNA for the CDR3 is TGTGCCAGCAGTTACCGGACAGTCCCACCCTACGAGCAGTACTTC. Its protein product is CASSYRTVPPYEQYF.